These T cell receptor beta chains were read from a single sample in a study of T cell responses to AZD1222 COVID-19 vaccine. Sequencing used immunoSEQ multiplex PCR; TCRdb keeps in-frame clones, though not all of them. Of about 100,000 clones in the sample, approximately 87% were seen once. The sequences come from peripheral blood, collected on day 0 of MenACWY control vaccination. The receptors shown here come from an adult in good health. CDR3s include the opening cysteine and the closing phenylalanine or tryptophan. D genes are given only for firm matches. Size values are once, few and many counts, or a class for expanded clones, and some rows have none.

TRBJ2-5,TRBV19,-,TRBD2,TGTGCCAGCGGGGGGGGCCAACAAGAGACCCAGTACTTC,CASGGGQQETQYF
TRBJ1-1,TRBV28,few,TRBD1,TGTGCCAGCCTACCCAGGGGGACAGGGAACACTGAAGCTTTCTTT,CASLPRGTGNTEAFF
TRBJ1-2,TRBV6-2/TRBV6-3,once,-,TGTGCCAGCAGCCCGAACGGGGACTATGGCTACACCTTC,CASSPNGDYGYTF
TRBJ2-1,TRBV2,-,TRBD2,TGTGCCAGCAAGGGGGGGTTCAGCGGGAGTTCGAATGAGCAGTTCTTC,CASKGGFSGSSNEQFF
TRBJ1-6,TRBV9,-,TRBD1,TGTGCCAGCAGCCCAGGACAGGACCATTCACCCCTCCACTTT,CASSPGQDHSPLHF
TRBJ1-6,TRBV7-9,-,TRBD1,TGTGCCAGCGGGACAGGGGGCGCGCCCCTCCACTTT,CASGTGGAPLHF
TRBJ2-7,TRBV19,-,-,TGTGCCAGTAGTAAGGCGACGGGGCGCTCCAGCGGGCAGTACTTC,CASSKATGRSSGQYF
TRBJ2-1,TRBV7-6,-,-,TGTGCCAGCAGTAATAACGTAGGGAATGAGCAGTTCTTC,CASSNNVGNEQFF
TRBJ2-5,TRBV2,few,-,TGTGCCAGCAGGGCTTTTCAAGAGACCCAGTACTTC,CASRAFQETQYF
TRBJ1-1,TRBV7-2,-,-,TGTGCCAGCACGCCCCAGCAGAACACTGAAGCTTTCTTT,CASTPQQNTEAFF
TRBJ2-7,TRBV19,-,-,TGTGCCAGTAGTATTCGATTGACACGGACTACCTACGAGCAGTACTTC,CASSIRLTRTTYEQYF
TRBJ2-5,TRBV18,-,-,TGTGCCAGCTCACCACCGATAGTCGAGACCCAGTACTTC,CASSPPIVETQYF
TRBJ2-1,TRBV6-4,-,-,TGTGCCAGCAGTGACGAGGGGGGGCACTACAATGAGCAGTTCTTC,CASSDEGGHYNEQFF
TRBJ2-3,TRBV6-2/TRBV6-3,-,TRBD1,TGTGCCAGCAGTTACAAAACCGGGACAGGGTATACCTCTAGCACAGATACGCAGTATTTT,CASSYKTGTGYTSSTDTQYF
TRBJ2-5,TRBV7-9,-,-,TGTGCCAGCAGCACACCATTGCAGTTAGAGACCCAGTACTTC,CASSTPLQLETQYF
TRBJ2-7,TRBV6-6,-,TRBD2,TGTGCCAGCAGTTTCCTAGCGGGAAGCTCCTACGAGCAGTACTTC,CASSFLAGSSYEQYF
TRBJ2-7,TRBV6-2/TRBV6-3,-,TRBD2,TGTGCCAGCAGCAAGGGACTAGCGGGGGTCTCCTACGAGCAGTACTTC,CASSKGLAGVSYEQYF
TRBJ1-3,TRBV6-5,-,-,TGTGCCAGCAGTTACGGTGCGGTAATGGCAAACACCATATATTTT,CASSYGAVMANTIYF
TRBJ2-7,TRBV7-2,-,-,TGTGCCAGCAGCTCCCGGACCTCCACCCTCGAGCAGTACTTC,CASSSRTSTLEQYF
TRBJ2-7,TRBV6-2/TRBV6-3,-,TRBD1,TGTGCCAGCAGTTACCGACTGGGACAGATATCCTACGAGCAGTACTTC,CASSYRLGQISYEQYF
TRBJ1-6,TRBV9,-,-,TGTGCCAGCAGCCCTAGCCGTGGTTGGGCCTCCTATAATTCACCCCTCCACTTT,CASSPSRGWASYNSPLHF
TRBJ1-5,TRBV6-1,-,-,TGTGCCAGCAGTGAAGCAGGGGCGAGTGGCAATCAGCCCCAGCATTTT,CASSEAGASGNQPQHF
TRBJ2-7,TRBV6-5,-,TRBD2,TGTGCCAGCAGGGGCAATAGCGGGAGGGTCTACGAGCAGTACTTC,CASRGNSGRVYEQYF
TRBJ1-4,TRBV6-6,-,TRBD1,TGTGCCAGCAGTTACCCCCAAAGGACAGGTGAAAAACTGTTTTTT,CASSYPQRTGEKLFF
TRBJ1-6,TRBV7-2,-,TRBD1,TGTGCCAGCAGCTTAGGTTTTCGGGGCAGGGGGGATAATTCACCCCTCCACTTT,CASSLGFRGRGDNSPLHF
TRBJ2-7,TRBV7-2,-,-,TGTGCCAGCACCTCAGTCGGGGGTAACGAGCAGTACTTC,CASTSVGGNEQYF
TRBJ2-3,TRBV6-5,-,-,TGTGCCAGCCAGCTAGGGGGGTTCACAGATACGCAGTATTTT,CASQLGGFTDTQYF
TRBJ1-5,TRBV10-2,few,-,TGCGCCAGCAGTTCACAGGGAGGTGACCCCCAGCATTTT,CASSSQGGDPQHF
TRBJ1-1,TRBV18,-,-,TGTGCCAGCTCACCACCAGGGCAGGGGAACACTGAAGCTTTCTTT,CASSPPGQGNTEAFF
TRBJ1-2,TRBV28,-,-,TGTGCCAGCAGAACCTACGGGGCGGGGTATGGCTACACCTTC,CASRTYGAGYGYTF
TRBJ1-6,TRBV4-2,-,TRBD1,TGTGCCAGCAGCCCAGTGGGGACAGGGAGTAATTCACCCCTCCACTTT,CASSPVGTGSNSPLHF
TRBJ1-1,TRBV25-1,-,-,TGTGCCAGCAGTGTGGGTCCCATGAACACTGAAGCTTTCTTT,CASSVGPMNTEAFF
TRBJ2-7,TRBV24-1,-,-,TGTGCCACCAGTGACCAGAGACAGGTCCCATTTTACGAGCAGTACTTC,CATSDQRQVPFYEQYF
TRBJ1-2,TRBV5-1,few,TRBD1,TGCGCCAGCAGCTTGAGAGGGAACAGGGGGATCAACTATGGCTACACCTTC,CASSLRGNRGINYGYTF